This T cell receptor (beta chain) came from a study of blood T cell repertoires in COVID-19. Study-wide context: The origin of the acute and convalescent COVID-19 samples was the United States, Italy and Spain. From T cells, B-cell-depleted T cells, or PBMCs came the material, which was cDNA or gDNA.

Participants were aged about 18 to 90 years from about two dozen US areas. Participant reports of clinical history set cohort assignment. Method: immunoSEQ multiplex PCR; TCRdb's copy keeps in-frame clones and lacks some. The repertoire has around 300,000 clones, 89% of them found once; the top ten carry more than 9%. Germline V gene sequence: CDR1 LNHDA, CDR2 SQIVND (reference sequence). CDR3 length equals 17 residues. V lost 2 bases to trimming and J lost 6 bases; unmatched junction nucleotides: 7. The source of this sequence is a woman in her thirties who had recovered from COVID-19. Sequenced: PBMCs or T cells enriched from blood (not recorded which). V is TRBV19 and J is TRBJ2-1, with 13 bases lining up with TRBD2. Here the CDR3 reads CASSILRTSGSGNEQFF. CDR3 DNA sequence: TGTGCCAGTAGTATACTCAGGACTAGCGGGAGTGGCAATGAGCAGTTCTTC.